This note documents a single T cell receptor (beta chain) sequence. Its specificity is unknown. Scientists ran DNA taken from cultured CD4+ T cells through the Oncomine TCR Beta short-read assay for sequencing. The authors extracted genomic DNA from cultured CD4+ T cells. Each CDR3 protein is one row after TCRdb ran MiXCR on the PCR reads. The sample consists of 10,000 to 15,000 distinct CDR3 sequences, about 50% of them appearing once. This record belongs to a study of vaccination and CD4 T cells after COVID-19. Overall study context: The study drew post-COVID samples a median around 100 days after diagnosis (range 35 to 161). Either a CEFX pool, an HIV-1 Nef pool, or no peptide was added to control cultures. Findings and limits, study-wide: Among reactive clones from convalescent patients, a median roughly 88% appeared only post-vaccination.

In germline, CDR1 is SGHAT, CDR2 FQNNGV. CDR3 length: 13 residues. Trimming stripped 5 bases from V and 4 bases from J, with 11 bases between. Treatment meaning: roughly nine-day PBMC culture with coronavirus spike peptide pools or control peptides (ViraFEST assay). The chain has TRBV11-2 and TRBJ1-1; weak D call: TRBD1 (6 bases). The TCR was taken from a human donor who had recovered from COVID-19. Sequencing was done on a sample of CD4+ T cells from blood, cultured in vitro. The CDR3 bases are TGTGCCAGCAGCGTAACAGGGAGCACTGAAGCTTTCTTT. It yields the protein CASSVTGSTEAFF.